Shown below are 29 T cell receptor beta chains from a single sample sequenced in a study of Ad26.COV2.S vaccination and SARS-CoV-2 variants (dated by TCRdb to the early 2020s). According to the study, the label for this sample's treatment or condition signals: around 19 received Ad26.COV2.S at low or high dose, single or two shots; several received placebo; per-sample allocation not given. Repertoires of vaccine and placebo recipients were sequenced from samples collected on day 63 after the first injection. Receptor libraries were prepared by the immunoSEQ multiplex PCR assay. The table comes from immuneACCESS by way of TCRdb, which keeps in-frame sequences with V and J called. Part of the clones is missing from these tables; in studies checked, under half for an unresolved V gene and the rest for unknown reasons. Within this sample are fewer than 600,000 clones, with 80% to 90% of them counted one time only. The ten largest clones add up to 1.5% to 2% of the sample.

The material was peripheral blood, obtained in a trial of Ad26.COV2.S vaccine versus placebo. These receptors were collected from a person between 18 and 60 years old who received the Ad26.COV2.S COVID-19 vaccine or a placebo.

This clone has just one count. The J gene is TRBJ2-7, the V gene TRBV7-8; D not resolved. The V gene's germline CDR1 is SGHVS and CDR2 FQNEAQ. The CDR3 extends over 14 amino acids. The V gene lost 0 bases and the J gene lost 3 bases, with 9 bases spanning the gap. CDR3 sequence: CASSLAVYLYEQYF. The CDR3, as DNA: TGTGCCAGCAGCTTAGCTGTCTACCTCTACGAGCAGTACTTC.

The rearrangement uses TRBV3-1 (or the pseudogene TRBV3-2) and TRBJ2-3; no firm D call. Germline CDR1 and CDR2: LGHDT and YNNKEL (reference sequence). The CDR3 spans 14 residues. Trimming removed 1 base from V and 6 bases from J, with 11 bases in between. CDR3 sequence reads: CASSQVGVRDTQYF. The CDR3 region has the DNA TGTGCCAGCAGCCAAGTTGGGGTCCGGGATACGCAGTATTTT.

The rearrangement joins TRBV29-1 to TRBJ2-3; D is perhaps TRBD1 or TRBD2 (5 bases each). The CDR3 consists of 13 residues. V lost 6 bases and J lost 0, with 10 bases in between. CDR1 and CDR2 (germline): SQVTM, ANQGSEA. CDR3 residues: CSVPGPSTDTQYF. Written as DNA, the CDR3 is TGCAGCGTACCGGGACCTAGCACAGATACGCAGTATTTT.

The chain has TRBV28 and TRBJ2-2, with TRBD1 matching over 10 bases. Trimming took 3 bases from V and 7 from J; bases not matched to a gene: 8. This CDR3 spans 16 amino acids. Germline CDR1 is MDHEN and CDR2 is SYDVKM. CDR3 residues: CASSLPGQGSGGELFF. In DNA, the CDR3 is TGTGCCAGCAGTTTGCCGGGACAGGGGAGCGGCGGGGAGCTGTTTTTT.

This chain uses TRBV7-6 with TRBJ2-1; D might be TRBD2 (6 bases). The CDR3 is 15 amino acids. The germline gives CDR1 SGHVS, CDR2 FNYEAQ. Trimming stripped 3 bases from V and 7 bases from J, with 16 bases between. CDR3 loop: CASSLGSNSGNEQFF. The CDR3 region has the DNA TGTGCCAGCAGCTTGGGGTCGAACAGCGGGAATGAGCAGTTCTTC.

The rearrangement joins TRBV11-2 to TRBJ1-1; no clear D gene. Between the trimmed V and J ends, which lost 5 bases and 10 bases, there was a span of 17 bases. Germline values: CDR1 SGHAT, CDR2 FQNNGV. The CDR3 has 13 residues. CDR3 amino acids: CASSGMEGSRAFF. CDR3 coding DNA: TGTGCCAGCAGCGGGATGGAAGGGTCTCGAGCTTTCTTT.

The chain uses TRBV15 and TRBJ2-2; 7 nucleotides align to TRBD2. The CDR3 consists of 16 residues. The germline CDR1 and CDR2 sequences are LNHNV and YYDKDF (reference sequence). The junction had 6 bases not matched to a gene; V was cut back by 1 base and J by 4 bases. The CDR3 sequence is CATSRVAGVGTGELFF. CDR3 nucleotide sequence: TGTGCCACCAGCAGAGTGGCGGGAGTGGGCACCGGGGAGCTGTTTTTT. The whole variable domain, remainder taken from reference TRBV15 and TRBJ2-2, is DAMVIQNPRYQVTQFGKPVTLSCSQTLNHNVMYWYQQKSSQAPKLLFHYYDKDFNNEADTPDNFQSRRPNTSFCFLDIRSPGLGDTAMYLCATSRVAGVGTGELFFGEGSRLTVL.

The V and J genes are TRBV11-2 and TRBJ2-1; 11 bases align to TRBD2. CDR1 and CDR2 (germline): SGHAT, FQNNGV. V lost 4 bases, J lost 6 bases, and 5 bases stayed unmatched. The CDR3 totals 15 residues. CDR3 loop: CASSSGTSGLNEQFF. CDR3 sequence (DNA): TGTGCCAGCAGCTCGGGGACTAGCGGCCTCAATGAGCAGTTCTTC.

The V and J genes are TRBV7-9 and TRBJ1-1, with TRBD1 matching over 7 bases. The trim removed 5 bases at V and 5 bases at J, leaving 11 bases unmatched. Germline loops: CDR1 SEHNR, CDR2 FQNEAQ (reference sequence). The length of the CDR3 is 15 residues. CDR3 sequence (DNA): TGTGCCAGCAGCCCCCAGACAGGGTTAGTAACTGAAGCTTTCTTT. Translation gives CASSPQTGLVTEAFF.

The chain links TRBV27 to TRBJ2-2; TRBD2 matches at 15 bases. The germline V gene has CDR1 MNHEY and CDR2 SMNVEV (reference sequence). This CDR3 is 20 amino acids long. V trimming: 6 bases; J trimming: 0 bases; junction bases outside the gene matches: 11. CDR3 DNA sequence: TGTGCCAGCAGCCGGACTAGCGGGGGGGCCCGATACGCGAACACCGGGGAGCTGTTTTTT. Protein product: CASSRTSGGARYANTGELFF.

This clone was counted only a few times. This sample also contains other DNA sequences that code for the same CDR3. The chain couples TRBV9 to TRBJ2-5; D remains ambiguous. The CDR3 has 13 amino acids. Between the trimmed V and J ends, which lost 0 bases and 3 bases, there was a span of 6 bases. Per the germline V gene, CDR1 is SGDLS and CDR2 is YYNGEE. This chain's CDR3 is CASSVVPEETQYF. The DNA of the CDR3 is TGTGCCAGCAGCGTAGTACCCGAAGAGACCCAGTACTTC.

The rearrangement uses TRBV4-2 and TRBJ2-1; D perhaps matches TRBD1 (6 bases). Trimming shortened V by 0 bases and J by 2 bases, and 8 bases separated the two germline ends. This CDR3 has 15 amino acids. Germline lookup yields CDR1 LGHNA and CDR2 YNFKEQ. CDR3 residues: CASSQEDSAYNEQFF. The CDR3 DNA follows: TGTGCCAGCAGCCAAGAGGACAGTGCCTACAATGAGCAGTTCTTC.

J is TRBJ2-2 and V is TRBV7-8; 7 nucleotides agree with TRBD1. Looked up from germline, CDR1 is SGHVS and CDR2 is FQNEAQ. Unmatched junction bases numbered 4, after V lost 5 bases and J lost 1 base. The CDR3 has 15 residues. Here the CDR3 reads CASSTRTGNTGELFF. Written as DNA, the CDR3 is TGTGCCAGCAGCACCCGGACAGGGAACACCGGGGAGCTGTTTTTT.

The chain recombines TRBV18 with TRBJ1-4; 7 nucleotides align to TRBD1. The J segment lost 8 bases and the V segment lost 5 bases, leaving 11 bases of the junction unmatched. This CDR3 comprises 15 residues. In germline, CDR1 is KGHSH, CDR2 LQKENI. The CDR3 region is CASSGRQGLWEKLFF. In nucleotides, the CDR3 is TGTGCCAGCTCAGGACGACAGGGCCTCTGGGAAAAACTGTTTTTT.

This clone was seen once. The sample carries other DNA sequences with the same CDR3. The rearrangement joins TRBV9 to TRBJ2-7; 7 bases match TRBD1. The CDR3 contains 14 residues. The germline CDR1 and CDR2 sequences are SGDLS and YYNGEE. The junction had 5 bases not matched to a gene; V was cut back by 2 bases and J by 3 bases. The CDR3 nucleotides read TGTGCCAGCAGCGTTGGACAGGCCAGCTACGAGCAGTACTTC. Its translation is CASSVGQASYEQYF.

The V and J genes are TRBV7-9 and TRBJ2-1, with 12 bases identical to TRBD2. The V segment lost 5 bases and the J segment 4 bases; nucleotides outside the gene matches: 6. The CDR3 covers 16 residues. Looked up from germline, CDR1 is SEHNR and CDR2 is FQNEAQ (reference sequence). This chain's CDR3 is CASSPPGLAGYNEQFF. The CDR3 DNA reads as TGTGCCAGCAGCCCCCCCGGACTAGCGGGATACAATGAGCAGTTCTTC.

This clone came up a few times. The chain joins TRBV5-4 to TRBJ1-1; D gene uncertain. The CDR3 runs to 13 residues. Germline V gives CDR1 SGHNT, CDR2 YYREEE (reference sequence). Trimming cost V 1 base and J 6 bases, with 10 bases left between them. Here the CDR3 DNA reads TGTGCCAGCAGCTTGATGCGAGGCGCTGAAGCTTTCTTT. It codes for CASSLMRGAEAFF.

The chain employs TRBV28 and TRBJ1-2; D unclear. V lost 5 bases, J lost 8 bases, and 21 bases lay in between. The CDR3 is 15 residues long. CDR1 is MDHEN, CDR2 SYDVKM, per germline. The DNA for the CDR3 is TGTGCCAGCAGTCCTTATGCGGACGGCCTGGGAGGCTACACCTTC. It specifies CASSPYADGLGGYTF.

The V call is TRBV28, the J call TRBJ2-1; 8 bases align to TRBD2. The V segment lost 6 bases and the J segment 2 bases; nucleotides outside the gene matches: 3. The length of the CDR3 is 14 residues. Germline V CDR1 and CDR2: MDHEN, SYDVKM. CDR3 in DNA: TGTGCCAGCAGCAGTAGCGGGGCCTACAATGAGCAGTTCTTC. Protein product: CASSSSGAYNEQFF.

This clone was detected once. The V call is TRBV2, the J call TRBJ2-1, with D uncertain. CDR1 and CDR2 from the germline V gene are SNHLY and FYNNEI. The V end was cut by 6 bases, the J end by 0 bases, with 12 bases between. This CDR3 contains 15 residues. The CDR3 DNA follows: TGTGCCAGCAGAAGTGTGGTAAGCTCCTACAATGAGCAGTTCTTC. It is translated as CASRSVVSSYNEQFF.

V and J are TRBV13 and TRBJ2-3, with 7 positions matching TRBD1. The germline CDR1 and CDR2 sequences are PRHDT and FYEKMQ (reference sequence). After removal of 3 bases from V and 6 bases from J, the junction contained 6 bases not matched to a gene. The CDR3 length is 14 residues. The CDR3 coding sequence is TGTGCCAGCAGCTTGGGTCGACAGGGCGATACGCAGTATTTT. It specifies CASSLGRQGDTQYF. Filled out from reference TRBV13 and TRBJ2-3, the complete variable domain reads AAGVIQSPRHLIKEKRETATLKCYPIPRHDTVYWYQQGPGQDPQFLISFYEKMQSDKGSIPDRFSAQQFSDYHSELNMSSLELGDSALYFCASSLGRQGDTQYFGPGTRLTVL.

J is TRBJ2-1 and V is TRBV9; the D is unclear. This CDR3 contains 14 residues. Per germline, CDR1 SGDLS and CDR2 YYNGEE. Trimming stripped 0 bases from V and 7 bases from J, with 11 bases between. The CDR3 nucleotides are TGTGCCAGCAGCGTAGACCCCCGCGAAAATGAGCAGTTCTTC. It is translated as CASSVDPRENEQFF.

This sequence joins TRBV6-6 and TRBJ2-1; possible D gene TRBD1, 6 bases. V lost 2 bases and J 5 bases, leaving 10 bases between the germline ends. The germline V gene encodes CDR1 MNHNY and CDR2 SVGAGI (reference sequence). The CDR3 is made up of 14 amino acids. The CDR3: CASSYRTAHNEQFF. The CDR3 nucleotides read TGTGCCAGCAGTTACCGGACAGCCCACAATGAGCAGTTCTTC.

This chain uses TRBV10-3 with TRBJ1-1; D gene uncertain. The CDR3 totals 12 residues. Trimming removed 0 bases at V and 8 bases at J, with 7 bases between. CDR1 and CDR2 from the germline V gene are ENHRY and SYGVKD. CDR3 DNA: TGTGCCATCAGTGAGTCGGAAGCAGAAGCTTTCTTT. It codes for CAISESEAEAFF.

This rearrangement joins TRBV10-3 to TRBJ1-1; D is unresolved. Deletions cut 3 bases from V and 7 bases from J, with 9 bases between. In germline, CDR1 is ENHRY, CDR2 SYGVKD. The CDR3 contains 12 residues. CDR3 in amino acids: CAISDRVYEAFF. The DNA of the CDR3 is TGTGCCATCAGTGATAGAGTTTATGAAGCTTTCTTT.

The chain couples TRBV6-2 or TRBV6-3 to TRBJ2-7; D remains ambiguous. The CDR3 runs to 12 residues. Germline CDR1 reads MNHEY; CDR2 reads SVGEGT. V was clipped by 6 bases and J by 3 bases, with 9 bases between them. The CDR3 bases are TGTGCCAGCAGCGACAAGTACTACGAGCAGTACTTC. Protein: CASSDKYYEQYF.

The V call is TRBV28, the J call TRBJ2-7; D remains unclear. CDR3 size: 13 residues. V shed 4 bases and J shed 5 bases, with 12 bases lying between them. Germline CDR1 is MDHEN and CDR2 is SYDVKM. CDR3 coding DNA: TGTGCCAGCAGTTCCGGAACCCCCGACGAGCAGTACTTC. It codes for CASSSGTPDEQYF.

The V call is TRBV7-2, the J call TRBJ1-2; 9 positions agree with TRBD1. J gave up 2 bases and V 1 base, and 5 bases lay outside the gene matches. This CDR3 is built from 16 residues. Germline CDR1 and CDR2: SGHTA and FQGNSA. The CDR3 nucleotides read TGTGCCAGCAGCTTAGGGGGGGACAGGGCGAACTATGGCTACACCTTC. It yields the protein CASSLGGDRANYGYTF. Based on the CDR3 plus reference TRBV7-2 and TRBJ1-2, the full variable domain is GAGVSQSPSNKVTEKGKDVELRCDPISGHTALYWYRQSLGQGLEFLIYFQGNSAPDKSGLPSDRFSAERTGGSVSTLTIQRTQQEDSAVYLCASSLGGDRANYGYTFGSGTRLTVV.

This clone was seen a single time. The germline gene is not matched at one end of the junction; a read error may be the cause. The chain combines TRBV7-7 with TRBJ1-1, with a possible D match to TRBD1 (6 bases). There are 18 residues in the CDR3. Germline V gene sequence: CDR1 SSHAT, CDR2 FNYEAQ (reference sequence). The CDR3 loop reads CASSFGADPGQWNTEAFF. In nucleotides, the CDR3 is TGTGCTAGCAGCTTCGGGGCCGATCCGGGACAATGGAACACTGAAGCTTTCTTT.